This T cell receptor (beta chain) was observed in a study of CD4 T cells in relation to SARS-CoV-2 and coronaviruses. Study-wide results and caveats: Each donor contributed either pre-pandemic or post-infection samples, not both.

Assay used: immunoSEQ multiplex PCR; TCRdb lists only in-frame clones, some missing. The sample contains roughly 10,000 clones, 80% to 85% of which appear only once. This CDR3 is built from 12 residues. V was clipped by 3 bases and J by 7 bases, with 7 bases between them. Germline CDR1 LNHDA, CDR2 SQIVND (reference sequence). Before the COVID-19 pandemic, during about 2010-2018, CD4+ T cells were taken from unexposed donors. The cells were cultured for over eight days before CD4+ T cells were isolated. Testing used SARS-CoV-2 S/N and four cold-coronavirus spikes on unexposed-donor CD4+ T cells, cells permitting. Cultures held under 2.5 million PBMCs per well with 8.5 to 10 IU/ml IL-2. About this clone: Its antigen is not known.

The V and J genes are TRBV19 and TRBJ1-5; no definite D call. The TCR was taken from a human donor in good health. The sequenced material came from CD4+ T cells from PBMCs, cultured in vitro. The CDR3 protein is CASSMGGQPQHF. In DNA, the CDR3 is TGTGCCAGTAGTATGGGCGGCCAGCCCCAGCATTTT. Combining the CDR3 with reference TRBV19 and TRBJ1-5 gives the whole variable domain DGGITQSPKYLFRKEGQNVTLSCEQNLNHDAMYWYRQDPGQGLRLIYYSQIVNDFQKGDIAEGYSVSREKKESFPLTVTSAQKNPTAFYLCASSMGGQPQHFGDGTRLSIL.